The clone carrying this TCR beta chain has more than one count but fewer than ten. These data originate in a study of blood T cells in healthy people across ages. Through a sample-barcoded 5' primer and a J-beta primer mix, a second PCR was run for roughly 6 to 12 cycles. Carrying 12 random nucleotides, a template-switch adaptor labeled each individual cDNA molecule. TCRdb called the 5' RACE reads again in MiXCR, with one record for every CDR3 protein. The repertoire includes under 1,000,000 distinct CDR3 sequences, around 34% of them detected once, and under 15% sits in the top ten. This CDR3 has 16 amino acids. Germline values: CDR1 SQVTM, CDR2 ANQGSEA. Between the trimmed V and J ends, which lost 3 bases and 7 bases, there was a span of 25 bases.

The source of this sequence is a man aged 18 to 29 in good health. This chain connects TRBV29-1 to TRBJ2-7, with D unclear. Sample: blood. The CDR3 sequence is CSVEYSRQAPYNEQYF. The CDR3 nucleotides read TGCAGCGTTGAGTATTCGCGGCAGGCTCCTTACAATGAGCAGTACTTC.